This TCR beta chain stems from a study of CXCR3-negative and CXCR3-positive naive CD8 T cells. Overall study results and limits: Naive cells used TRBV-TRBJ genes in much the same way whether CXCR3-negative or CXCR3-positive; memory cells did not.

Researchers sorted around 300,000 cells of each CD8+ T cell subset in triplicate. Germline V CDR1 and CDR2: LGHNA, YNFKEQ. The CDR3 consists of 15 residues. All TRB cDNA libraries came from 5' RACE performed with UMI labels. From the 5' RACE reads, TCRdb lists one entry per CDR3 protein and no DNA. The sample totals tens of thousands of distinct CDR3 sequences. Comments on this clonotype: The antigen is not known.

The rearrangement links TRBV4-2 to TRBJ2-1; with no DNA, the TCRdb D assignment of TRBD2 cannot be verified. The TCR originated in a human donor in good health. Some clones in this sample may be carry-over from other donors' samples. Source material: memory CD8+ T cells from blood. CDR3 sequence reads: CASSQGLAVSDEQFF.